Below are 30 T cell receptor beta chains sequenced from a single sample in a study of blood T cell repertoires in COVID-19. The protocol was immunoSEQ multiplex PCR, while the TCRdb copy is restricted to in-frame clones and leaves out a portion. The sample contains more than 100,000 clones, 80% to 90% of which appear only once. Sequencing input: peripheral blood. These TCRs come from a woman aged 60-75 years with acute or convalescent COVID-19.

This CDR3 reads CATSRDGNDRGTEAFF. CDR3 bases: TGTGCCACCAGCAGAGACGGCAATGACAGGGGCACTGAAGCTTTCTTT. V usage is TRBV15 and J usage is TRBJ1-1; 8 bases align to TRBD1. This CDR3 is built from 16 residues. V lost 0 bases, J lost 4 bases, and 7 bases stayed unmatched. Per the germline V gene, CDR1 is LNHNV and CDR2 is YYDKDF (reference sequence).

The J gene is TRBJ2-5, the V gene TRBV6-2 or TRBV6-3; 12 nucleotides line up with TRBD2. The CDR3 has 17 residues. The ends lost 4 bases at V and 5 bases at J; junction bases unmatched: 11. Germline lookup yields CDR1 MNHEY and CDR2 SVGEGT. The CDR3 DNA follows: TGTGCCAGCAGTTCGACGCGCCGGACTAGCGGGAAGGAGACCCAGTACTTC. Protein product: CASSSTRRTSGKETQYF.

The genes are TRBV4-1 and TRBJ1-1, with 8 bases matching TRBD1. The V gene's germline CDR1 is MGHRA and CDR2 YSYEKL. The V segment lost 3 bases and the J segment 5 bases; nucleotides outside the gene matches: 11. The CDR3 is 16 residues long. The CDR3 DNA reads as TGCGCCAGCAGCCATCCCTCGGACAGGGAGGGTACTGAAGCTTTCTTT. Amino acid sequence: CASSHPSDREGTEAFF.

This chain connects TRBV2 to TRBJ2-2, with a possible D match to TRBD1 (6 bases). V gave up 4 bases and J gave up 5 bases, with 14 bases separating them. The CDR3 is made up of 15 amino acids. CDR1 and CDR2 from the germline V gene are SNHLY and FYNNEI. The CDR3 sequence: CASSAGRGRTGELFF. Written as DNA, the CDR3 is TGTGCCAGCAGTGCCGGCAGGGGTCGGACCGGGGAGCTGTTTTTT.

The chain uses TRBV24-1 and TRBJ2-7; 13 nucleotides agree with TRBD2. Germline V gene sequence: CDR1 KGHDR, CDR2 SFDVKD. The CDR3 has 14 amino acids. The junction had 3 bases not matched to a gene; V was cut back by 4 bases and J by 7 bases. CDR3 DNA: TGTGCCACCAGTGACTGGGGACTAGCGGGGGAGCAGTACTTC. Encoded protein: CATSDWGLAGEQYF.

This chain joins TRBV6-4 and TRBJ2-2, with a tentative D call TRBD2 (5 bases). The V end was cut by 6 bases, the J end by 0 bases, with 8 bases between. Looked up from germline, CDR1 is MRHNA and CDR2 is SNTAGT. The CDR3 loop spans 14 amino acids. The chain's CDR3 is CASRELANTGELFF. The DNA for the CDR3 is TGTGCCAGCAGAGAACTAGCGAACACCGGGGAGCTGTTTTTT.

The gene calls are TRBV2 and TRBJ1-5; D is unresolved. The CDR3 length is 12 residues. Trimming pared 6 bases from V and 7 bases from J, leaving 10 bases between. The V gene's germline CDR1 is SNHLY and CDR2 FYNNEI. The CDR3 bases are TGTGCCAGCAGCTTGACAAGCCAGCCCCAGCATTTT. Translation gives CASSLTSQPQHF.

The gene calls are TRBV9 and TRBJ2-1, with D perhaps matching TRBD2 (5 bases). CDR1 SGDLS and CDR2 YYNGEE come from the germline V gene. The CDR3 loop spans 15 amino acids. V was trimmed by 0 bases and J by 3 bases, leaving 10 bases between them. The CDR3: CASSVGARGYNEQFF. The CDR3 coding sequence is TGTGCCAGCAGCGTAGGGGCTCGGGGCTACAATGAGCAGTTCTTC. The full variable domain, in which reference TRBV9 and TRBJ2-1 provide the parts outside the CDR3, is DSGVTQTPKHLITATGQRVTLRCSPRSGDLSVYWYQQSLDQGLQFLIQYYNGEERAKGNILERFSAQQFPDLHSELNLSSLELGDSALYFCASSVGARGYNEQFFGPGTRLTVL.

This chain joins TRBV9 and TRBJ1-2; 8 bases agree with TRBD1. The CDR3 sequence is 15 residues long. After removal of 2 bases from V and 8 bases from J, the junction contained 11 bases not matched to a gene. Germline V gene lookup returns CDR1 SGDLS and CDR2 YYNGEE. The CDR3 DNA is TGTGCCAGCAGCGTGGGACAGGTGACACCCGAGGGCTACACCTTC. Translating gives CASSVGQVTPEGYTF.

Worth noting for this clone: Other nucleotide sequences from this sample produce the same CDR3. The rearrangement joins TRBV7-9 to TRBJ1-1; D may be TRBD1 (6 bases). Germline-derived CDR1 and CDR2 are SEHNR and FQNEAQ (reference sequence). The CDR3 length is 13 residues. The V end lost 1 base, the J end lost 5 bases, and 8 bases lay between the germline ends. In nucleotides, the CDR3 is TGTGCCAGCAGCTTAGAGAGGGGGACTGAAGCTTTCTTT. This gives the protein CASSLERGTEAFF.

The CDR3 region is CASSLKGGPDTQYF. Written as DNA, the CDR3 is TGTGCCAGCAGTTTAAAAGGGGGTCCAGATACGCAGTATTTT. V gene TRBV27 combines with J gene TRBJ2-3, with D possibly TRBD1 on 6 matching bases. The CDR3 contains 14 residues. Between the trimmed V and J ends, which lost 2 bases and 4 bases, there was a span of 10 bases. The germline V gene encodes CDR1 MNHEY and CDR2 SMNVEV (reference sequence).

The chain's CDR3 is CASSRGGAGELFF. As DNA, the CDR3 is TGTGCCAGCAGCCGAGGGGGGGCCGGGGAGCTGTTTTTT. The gene calls are TRBV3-1 (or the pseudogene TRBV3-2) and TRBJ2-2, with D maybe TRBD2 (7 bases). Deletions cut 4 bases from V and 6 bases from J, with 9 bases between. The V gene's germline CDR1 is LGHDT and CDR2 YNNKEL (reference sequence). The CDR3 runs 13 residues.

The chain joins TRBV2 to TRBJ2-1; 7 nucleotides agree with TRBD1. V gave up 8 bases and J gave up 2 bases; unmatched junction bases: 6. The CDR3 covers 14 residues. Germline V gives CDR1 SNHLY, CDR2 FYNNEI. This CDR3 is CASATGTAYNEQFF. The CDR3 DNA follows: TGTGCCAGCGCAACCGGGACAGCCTACAATGAGCAGTTCTTC.

The chain recombines TRBV27 with TRBJ2-5; TRBD2 might be the D (6 bases). The CDR3 has 14 amino acids. The germline V gene has CDR1 MNHEY and CDR2 SMNVEV (reference sequence). V was pared by 6 bases and J by 3 bases, with 14 bases between. The CDR3 DNA reads as TGTGCCAGCAGCTCCTATGGAGGGAAAGAGACCCAGTACTTC. This sequence encodes CASSSYGGKETQYF.

The chain carries TRBV5-1 and TRBJ2-2, with a tentative D call TRBD1 (6 bases). Trimming shortened V by 6 bases and J by 2 bases, and 14 bases separated the two germline ends. CDR3 size: 15 residues. CDR1 SGHRS and CDR2 YFSETQ come from the germline V gene. This chain's CDR3 is CASNQGTANTGELFF. CDR3 bases: TGCGCCAGCAATCAGGGGACGGCTAACACCGGGGAGCTGTTTTTT.

This clone came up once. J is TRBJ2-3 and V is TRBV14, with TRBD2 matching over 13 bases. The germline gives CDR1 SGHDN, CDR2 FVKESK. The CDR3 loop spans 15 amino acids. V shed 3 bases and J 4 bases; nucleotides not matched to a gene: 1. Written as DNA, the CDR3 is TGTGCCAGCAGCCAGGGACTAGCGGGGCCAGATACGCAGTATTTT. It translates to CASSQGLAGPDTQYF.

CDR3 in amino acids: CASSQGNQPQHF. CDR3 coding DNA: TGTGCCAGCAGCCAGGGGAATCAGCCCCAGCATTTT. V and J are TRBV5-6 and TRBJ1-5, with D perhaps TRBD1 (6 bases). The CDR3 runs to 12 residues. The germline V and J ends were trimmed by 4 bases and 4 bases, with 6 bases remaining between them. CDR1 SGHDT and CDR2 YYEEEE come from the germline V gene.

CDR3 loop: CASTQGQGALSRKPQHF. CDR3 bases: TGTGCCAGTACCCAGGGACAGGGAGCCCTGAGCAGGAAGCCCCAGCATTTT. The rearrangement links TRBV19 to TRBJ1-5; TRBD1 aligns across 9 bases. V lost 7 bases to trimming and J lost 8 bases; unmatched junction nucleotides: 18. The V gene's germline CDR1 is LNHDA and CDR2 SQIVND (reference sequence). The CDR3 totals 17 residues.

The genes are TRBV5-6 and TRBJ1-2; D remains unclear. Germline V CDR1 and CDR2: SGHDT, YYEEEE. The CDR3 runs 14 residues. The V and J ends lost 4 bases and 4 bases respectively, with 14 bases between them. CDR3 coding DNA: TGTGCCAGCAGCGCCCCGGCGGCAGTCTATGGCTACACCTTC. Translating gives CASSAPAAVYGYTF.

V gene TRBV6-5 combines with J gene TRBJ1-2; D unresolved. The CDR3 runs 14 residues. CDR1 is MNHEY, CDR2 SVGAGI, per germline. Trimming stripped 5 bases from V and 5 bases from J, with 15 bases between. CDR3 DNA sequence: TGTGCCAGCAGTCCCTCGGGTCGTGGTTATGGCTACACCTTC. Its protein product is CASSPSGRGYGYTF.

A few counts support this clone. This chain connects TRBV11-2 to TRBJ2-7, with 9 bases fitting TRBD2. J lost 3 bases, V lost 7 bases, and 13 bases had no gene match. The CDR3 has 16 residues. The germline V gene encodes CDR1 SGHAT and CDR2 FQNNGV. Here the CDR3 DNA reads TGTGCCAGCACCTCACGACCTAGGACTAGCGACTACGAGCAGTACGTC. Amino acid sequence: CASTSRPRTSDYEQYV.

The V and J genes are TRBV27 and TRBJ1-1, with 8 bases lining up with TRBD1. CDR3 size: 14 residues. V lost 6 bases and J lost 7; bases outside the gene matches: 10. Germline CDR1 MNHEY, CDR2 SMNVEV (reference sequence). CDR3 residues: CASSIRQGPYEAFF. CDR3 sequence (DNA): TGTGCCAGCAGCATAAGACAGGGGCCATATGAAGCTTTCTTT.

In regard to this clone: The germline gene is not matched at one end of the junction; a read error may be the cause. The rearrangement joins TRBV28 to TRBJ2-1; possible D gene TRBD1, 5 bases. Germline loops: CDR1 MDHEN, CDR2 SYDVKM. The CDR3 loop spans 10 amino acids. In nucleotides, the CDR3 is TGTGCCAGCGGTGACCTGGGGCCCATCTTC. This translates into CASGDLGPIF.

This clone was seen a single time. The gene calls are TRBV5-3 and TRBJ1-5; D not resolved. TRBV5-3 is assigned to the ORF class and has an uncertain function. The CDR3 totals 14 residues. The V end lost 1 base, the J end lost 3 bases, and 8 bases lay between the germline ends. In nucleotides, the CDR3 is TGTGCCAGAAGCTTGCGGCGGCACAATCAGCCCCAGCATTTT. Protein sequence: CARSLRRHNQPQHF.

This chain connects TRBV19 to TRBJ1-2; D might be TRBD1 (5 bases). Germline-derived CDR1 and CDR2 are LNHDA and SQIVND (reference sequence). This CDR3 is 16 amino acids long. Trimming took 2 bases from V and 0 from J, leaving 13 bases between them. The CDR3 bases are TGTGCCAGTAGTATACAGGGAGCGGGAGCTAACTATGGCTACACCTTC. Translation: CASSIQGAGANYGYTF.

The chain employs TRBV11-2 and TRBJ1-2; 7 bases fit TRBD1. The CDR3 has 13 residues. V lost 0 bases, J lost 14 bases, and 9 bases stayed unmatched. CDR1 is SGHAT and CDR2 is FQNNGV in the germline V gene. The DNA of the CDR3 is TGTGCCAGCAGCTTAGAAATACAGGGGTCCTGGACCTTC. Translation: CASSLEIQGSWTF.

This rearrangement joins TRBV4-1 to TRBJ2-1; maybe TRBD2 (6 bases). The ends were cut back, 1 base at V and 0 bases at J, with 7 bases in the middle. The CDR3 is 15 residues long. CDR1 is MGHRA and CDR2 is YSYEKL in the germline V gene. The CDR3 reads CASSQGAGSYNEQFF. The CDR3, as DNA: TGCGCCAGCAGCCAAGGAGCGGGCTCCTACAATGAGCAGTTCTTC.

The V gene is TRBV2, the J gene TRBJ1-2, with D maybe TRBD1 (5 bases). This CDR3 region has 15 residues. Germline V CDR1 and CDR2: SNHLY, FYNNEI. Trimming removed 8 bases from V and 0 bases from J, with 16 bases in between. The CDR3, as DNA: TGTGCCAGCGAACTTCGGGGGGGTTCTAACTATGGCTACACCTTC. Translated, it gives CASELRGGSNYGYTF.

The V and J genes are TRBV19 and TRBJ2-3, with D perhaps TRBD2 (6 bases). CDR1 LNHDA and CDR2 SQIVND come from the germline V gene (reference sequence). This CDR3 has 14 residues. Trimming removed 3 bases from V and 14 bases from J, with 21 bases in between. The CDR3 region has the DNA TGTGCCAGTAGTATGGGAACTAGCCCTACTGGGGCGTATTTT. This translates into CASSMGTSPTGAYF.

This clone was counted between two and nine times. J is TRBJ2-7 and V is TRBV19, with 7 nucleotides matching TRBD1. J was trimmed by 4 bases and V by 10 bases; bases with no gene match: 7. The CDR3 loop spans 12 amino acids. CDR1 is LNHDA and CDR2 is SQIVND in the germline V gene (reference sequence). CDR3 sequence reads: CATRQGRYEQYF. DNA for the CDR3: TGTGCCACCCGACAGGGAAGGTACGAGCAGTACTTC.